This TCR beta chain appears in the sequencing data of a study of T cell clonotyping in hematopoietic cell transplantation. This clone was observed a single time. The repertoire was sequenced with immunoSEQ multiplex PCR; TCRdb's copy has only in-frame clones and lacks some. Here the sample spans 13,000 or so clones, more than 80% being singletons. Sequenced input: peripheral blood mononuclear cells. The TCR originated in a man younger than 40 in good health. Some clones in this sample may be carry-over from other donors' samples.

DNA for the CDR3: TGTGCCAGCACCCCCGCGAGGGGAGACACTGAAGCTTTCTTT. Its protein product is CASTPARGDTEAFF. The chain uses TRBV6-6 and TRBJ1-1, with D tentatively TRBD1 (5 bases). The V gene's germline CDR1 is MNHNY and CDR2 SVGAGI (reference sequence). The CDR3 loop spans 14 amino acids. Trimming took 7 bases from V and 3 from J, leaving 15 bases between them.